This is a list of T cell receptor beta chains from one sample in a study of early T cells in non-severe SARS-CoV-2 infection. TCRdb itself ran the 5' RACE reads through MiXCR, one entry per CDR3 protein. In the table there are about 60,000 distinct CDR3 sequences, approximately 12% of which are singletons. The sample consisted of whole blood. Receptors were obtained from an adult who was a healthcare worker with PCR-confirmed SARS-CoV-2 infection or an uninfected control (not recorded which). CDR3s include the opening cysteine and the closing phenylalanine or tryptophan. The D gene is left open where the match is weak. Size is stated for part of the rows, as once, few or many counts, or as a class when the clone is expanded.

V gene	D gene	clone size	J gene	CDR3 DNA	CDR3 protein
TRBV7-6	-	-	TRBJ1-1	TGTGCCAGCAGCTTAAACGGAAACCAGAACACTGAAGCTTTCTTT	CASSLNGNQNTEAFF
TRBV2	TRBD2	few	TRBJ2-1	TGTGCCAGCAGTCCGACTAGCGGGGGGCACAATGAGCAGTTCTTC	CASSPTSGGHNEQFF
TRBV20-1	TRBD1	few	TRBJ2-3	TGCAGTGCCTCTTCCCAGGGGGACGTCCGCACAGATACGCAGTATTTT	CSASSQGDVRTDTQYF
TRBV30	-	few	TRBJ1-2	TGTGCCTGGAGTACAGGTCGTATTGGGGGAAGCTATGGCTACACCTTC	CAWSTGRIGGSYGYTF
TRBV19	-	few	TRBJ1-5	TGTGCCAGTAGTATAGGGGGGAGCAATCAGCCCCAGCATTTT	CASSIGGSNQPQHF
TRBV5-1	TRBD1	-	TRBJ1-2	TGCGCCAGCAGCGGACAGGGGGCGTATGGCTACACCTTC	CASSGQGAYGYTF
TRBV7-7	-	many	TRBJ2-2	TGTGCTAGCAGCTCGTCCCCGGGCGGGGAGCTGTTTTTT	CASSSSPGGELFF
TRBV7-2	-	few	TRBJ2-5	TGTGCCAGCAGCCAAACCCCTAGGCGCCAAGAGACCCAGTACTTC	CASSQTPRRQETQYF
TRBV7-7	-	many	TRBJ1-1	TGTGCCAGCAGCTCAGGACCGGGCACTGAAGCTTTCTTT	CASSSGPGTEAFF
TRBV18	-	-	TRBJ1-4	TGTGCCAGCTCACCACCGTCAGTGACTGATAATGAAAAACTGTTTTTT	CASSPPSVTDNEKLFF
TRBV3-1	-	many	TRBJ2-3	TGTGCCAGCAGCTTCTACGTAGCGGAAGAGGCAGATACGCAGTATTTT	CASSFYVAEEADTQYF
TRBV12-3/TRBV12-4	-	many	TRBJ2-3	TGTGCCAGCAGTCTCTCCTCCAACTATCCAGATACGCAGTATTTT	CASSLSSNYPDTQYF
TRBV29-1	-	many	TRBJ1-2	TGCAGCGTTGGTGAGGTTTCCGGCGGCTACACCTTC	CSVGEVSGGYTF
TRBV29-1	-	-	TRBJ2-5	TGCAGCGTTGTCGGCGGGATGGGGGAGACCCAGTACTTC	CSVVGGMGETQYF